The 10 T cell receptor beta chains below were found in one sample sequenced in a study of cytomegalovirus exposure and HLA in healthy donors. Primers: 60 Vbeta forward and 13 Jbeta reverse. Some clones are missing from TCRdb's copy, which holds only in-frame ones; the method was immunoSEQ multiplex PCR. The sample holds 150,000 to 200,000 clones; roughly 80% are singletons and the top ten take around 10%. Sequenced input: PBMCs. Receptors originate from a young man in good health and CMV-seropositive.

In DNA, the CDR3 is TGTGCCATCAGAGCCGGGACGGGGGACAATCAGCCCCAGCATTTT. It specifies CAIRAGTGDNQPQHF. The V call is TRBV10-3, the J call TRBJ1-5; TRBD1 might be the D (5 bases). Germline lookup yields CDR1 ENHRY and CDR2 SYGVKD. V was cut by 6 bases and J by 3 bases, with 15 bases left in between. This CDR3 comprises 15 residues.

The J gene is TRBJ2-1, the V gene TRBV4-1; 7 bases line up with TRBD2. Germline V lookup: CDR1 MGHRA, CDR2 YSYEKL. After removal of 0 bases from V and 12 bases from J, the junction contained 17 bases not matched to a gene. This CDR3 region has 17 residues. The chain's CDR3 is CASSQEVASGGVIGQFF. Here the CDR3 DNA reads TGCGCCAGCAGCCAAGAGGTGGCTAGCGGAGGGGTCATTGGGCAGTTCTTC.

This clone was seen more than once but under ten times. This chain connects TRBV28 to TRBJ2-7, with TRBD2 matching 8 bases. Germline assignment: CDR1 MDHEN and CDR2 SYDVKM. This CDR3 is 15 amino acids long. The V and J ends lost 6 bases and 6 bases, in that order; junction bases with no gene match: 13. The CDR3 protein is CASSQRGGGGREQYF. The CDR3 coding sequence is TGTGCCAGCAGCCAAAGGGGAGGCGGGGGGCGCGAGCAGTACTTC.

V gene TRBV6-5 combines with J gene TRBJ2-7; TRBD1 agrees at 7 bases. CDR3 length: 14 residues. The J segment lost 0 bases and the V segment lost 4 bases, leaving 3 bases of the junction unmatched. The V gene's germline CDR1 is MNHEY and CDR2 SVGAGI. The CDR3 spells CASSWTGSSYEQYF. The CDR3 region has the DNA TGTGCCAGCAGTTGGACAGGTAGCTCCTACGAGCAGTACTTC.

This CDR3 is CASSLSPQGLTGANVLTF. DNA for the CDR3: TGTGCCAGCAGTTTATCGCCGCAGGGGCTGACTGGGGCCAACGTCCTGACTTTC. The genes are TRBV27 and TRBJ2-6; D is possibly TRBD1 (6 bases). The CDR3 consists of 18 residues. V was pared by 0 bases and J by 2 bases, with 14 bases between. Germline V CDR1 and CDR2: MNHEY, SMNVEV (reference sequence).

The J gene is TRBJ2-2, the V gene TRBV9; a possible D gene is TRBD2 (5 bases). V lost 0 bases and J lost 7, with 7 bases in between. The germline gives CDR1 SGDLS, CDR2 YYNGEE. This CDR3 is 13 amino acids long. CDR3 DNA: TGTGCCAGCAGCGTAGCGGGAAGCGGGGAGCTGTTTTTT. As protein: CASSVAGSGELFF.

The chain links TRBV30 to TRBJ1-2; D is undetermined. Between the trimmed V and J ends, which lost 2 bases and 1 base, there was a span of 11 bases. The CDR3 totals 14 residues. Germline loops: CDR1 GTSNPN, CDR2 SVGIG (reference sequence). CDR3 DNA: TGTGCCTGGAGTAAAACGGAGATTAACTATGGCTACACCTTC. Translating gives CAWSKTEINYGYTF. The full variable domain, its missing parts supplied by reference TRBV30 and TRBJ1-2, is SQTIHQWPATLVQPVGSPLSLECTVEGTSNPNLYWYRQAAGRGLQLLFYSVGIGQISSEVPQNLSASRPQDRQFILSSKKLLLSDSGFYLCAWSKTEINYGYTFGSGTRLTVV.

The chain is built from TRBV30 and TRBJ2-1, with 7 bases that match TRBD2. The CDR3 loop spans 15 amino acids. The V segment lost 1 base and the J segment 0 bases; nucleotides outside the gene matches: 3. Per germline, CDR1 GTSNPN and CDR2 SVGIG (reference sequence). Here the CDR3 reads CAWSAAGSSYNEQFF. The CDR3 DNA reads TGTGCCTGGAGTGCAGCGGGGAGCTCCTACAATGAGCAGTTCTTC.

The gene calls are TRBV6-6 and TRBJ1-2, with TRBD1 as a possible D gene (6 bases). The CDR3 totals 15 residues. CDR1 and CDR2 (germline): MNHNY, SVGAGI (reference sequence). The ends were cut back, 1 base at V and 5 bases at J, with 14 bases in the middle. The CDR3 region is CASSYLTDSLYGYTF. CDR3 DNA: TGTGCCAGCAGTTACTTAACGGACAGTTTGTATGGCTACACCTTC.

The chain is built from TRBV28 and TRBJ1-2; TRBD1 matches at 11 bases. The CDR3 extends over 18 amino acids. With V trimmed by 1 base and J by 7 bases, 14 bases remained unmatched. Germline V gene data show CDR1 as MDHEN and CDR2 as SYDVKM. The DNA of the CDR3 is TGTGCCAGCAGTTTATTCCGGACAGGGGGCGATCCGGTGGGTGGCTACACCTTC. Encoded protein: CASSLFRTGGDPVGGYTF.